This T cell receptor beta chain was captured by sequencing in a study of T cell changes during pregnancy in multiple sclerosis. Repertoires were generated with immunoSEQ multiplex PCR, while TCRdb's copy carries only in-frame clones and drops some. The sample gives roughly 72,000 clones, more than 90% of which show up once; approximately 0.2% is in the top ten. The ends lost 4 bases at V and 8 bases at J; junction bases unmatched: 4. The CDR3 sequence is 14 residues long. Germline V lookup: CDR1 SGHRS, CDR2 YFSETQ. This clone was picked up one time. This TCR came from a female donor with multiple sclerosis, enrolled in a pregnancy study. The source was CD4+ T cells from peripheral blood mononuclear cells, collected before pregnancy. The chain recombines TRBV5-1 with TRBJ2-2; the match to TRBD2 covers 11 bases. The CDR3 spells CASSEGLAAGELFF. The CDR3 DNA reads as TGCGCCAGCAGCGAGGGACTAGCGGCGGGGGAGCTGTTTTTT.